Presented here are 25 T cell receptor beta chains from one specimen sequenced in a study of T cell responses to AZD1222 COVID-19 vaccine (dated by TCRdb to the early 2020s). The library was made by the immunoSEQ multiplex PCR assay. Entries here come from immuneACCESS through TCRdb and include only in-frame sequences with V and J called. Some clones fail to appear in such tables; in the studies checked, an unresolved V gene covers under half of the shortfall, and the cause of the remainder is unknown. Within this sample are approximately 110,000 clones, with over 85% of them counted one time only. Roughly 2% of the sample belongs to the ten largest clones. The time point label here, explained by the study, means: baseline before first vaccination. Sequenced material: peripheral blood, taken on day 0 of AZD1222 vaccination. The receptors were gathered from an adult in good health.

This chain links TRBV5-1 with TRBJ2-2; 7 positions match TRBD1. The V and J ends lost 0 bases and 2 bases, in that order; junction bases with no gene match: 4. Germline loops: CDR1 SGHRS, CDR2 YFSETQ. CDR3 length: 16 residues. The DNA for the CDR3 is TGCGCCAGCAGCTTGGGACAGGGTGTCAACACCGGGGAGCTGTTTTTT. The encoded protein is CASSLGQGVNTGELFF.

In this sample, this clone turned up a few times. This chain links TRBV6-4 with TRBJ1-1; TRBD1 might be the D (5 bases). The V end was cut by 3 bases, the J end by 1 base, with 9 bases between. The CDR3 is 14 residues long. The germline V gene has CDR1 MRHNA and CDR2 SNTAGT. This CDR3 is CASSEGDGNTEAFF. The DNA for the CDR3 is TGTGCCAGCAGTGAAGGGGACGGGAACACTGAAGCTTTCTTT.

The chain links TRBV7-9 to TRBJ2-7; 10 bases are shared with TRBD2. Trimming cost V 1 base and J 0 bases; bases outside gene matches: 3. The CDR3 sequence is 16 residues long. In germline, CDR1 is SEHNR, CDR2 FQNEAQ (reference sequence). The CDR3 coding sequence is TGTGCCAGCAGCTTAGGGGTAGCGGGAGGCTCCTACGAGCAGTACTTC. It codes for CASSLGVAGGSYEQYF.

V is TRBV3-1 (or the pseudogene TRBV3-2) and J is TRBJ1-1, with D tentatively TRBD1 (6 bases). V was clipped by 4 bases and J by 7 bases, with 13 bases between them. The CDR3 contains 13 residues. Looked up from germline, CDR1 is LGHDT and CDR2 is YNNKEL (reference sequence). CDR3 loop: CASSREGGNEAFF. Written as DNA, the CDR3 is TGTGCCAGCAGCCGGGAAGGGGGGAATGAAGCTTTCTTT.

This CDR3 is CASSARAHISSYNSPLHF. In DNA form, the CDR3 reads TGTGCCAGTAGTGCCCGGGCTCACATAAGCTCCTATAATTCACCCCTCCACTTT. The rearrangement links TRBV19 to TRBJ1-6; D ambiguous. V was shortened by 5 bases and J by 0 bases, with 17 bases between the two germline ends. The CDR3 length is 18 residues. Germline V gives CDR1 LNHDA, CDR2 SQIVND (reference sequence).

V usage is TRBV19 and J usage is TRBJ2-7; 10 nucleotides match TRBD1. CDR3 size: 14 residues. Losses at the gene ends were 7 bases for V and 4 bases for J; bases not matched to a gene: 7. Germline V gene lookup returns CDR1 LNHDA and CDR2 SQIVND (reference sequence). CDR3: CASNPTGGIYEQYF. The CDR3 nucleotides read TGTGCCAGTAACCCGACAGGGGGCATTTACGAGCAGTACTTC.

The chain links TRBV7-2 to TRBJ2-7; 9 bases agree with TRBD2. The germline CDR1 and CDR2 sequences are SGHTA and FQGNSA. The CDR3 loop spans 16 amino acids. J lost 3 bases, V lost 6 bases, and 12 bases had no gene match. CDR3 sequence reads: CASSWFVASGNYEQYF. CDR3 bases: TGTGCCAGCAGTTGGTTCGTGGCTAGCGGGAACTACGAGCAGTACTTC.

This sequence joins TRBV4-3 and TRBJ1-4; 7 positions agree with TRBD1. The CDR3 has 15 amino acids. From germline, CDR1 is LGHNA and CDR2 YSLEER. The V segment lost 0 bases and the J segment 8 bases; nucleotides outside the gene matches: 6. The DNA of the CDR3 is TGCGCCAGCAGCCAAGAGGGCAGGGGGAGCGAAAAACTGTTTTTT. This codes for CASSQEGRGSEKLFF.

The chain employs TRBV13 and TRBJ2-7; D is ambiguous. Germline loops: CDR1 PRHDT, CDR2 FYEKMQ (reference sequence). The CDR3 contains 13 residues. V gave up 0 bases and J gave up 3 bases, with 6 bases separating them. CDR3 amino acids: CASSLGLVYEQYF. CDR3 sequence (DNA): TGTGCCAGCAGCTTAGGCCTTGTCTACGAGCAGTACTTC.

The chain is built from TRBV5-1 and TRBJ2-7, with 8 bases identical to TRBD1. Losses at the gene ends were 4 bases for V and 2 bases for J; bases not matched to a gene: 5. The CDR3 loop spans 14 amino acids. Germline-derived CDR1 and CDR2 are SGHRS and YFSETQ. CDR3 sequence (DNA): TGCGCCAGCAGCACCGGACAGGGCCCCTACGAGCAGTACTTC. This sequence encodes CASSTGQGPYEQYF.

This rearrangement joins TRBV15 to TRBJ2-2; tentatively, D is TRBD2 (5 bases). The V end lost 0 bases, the J end lost 1 base, and 12 bases lay between the germline ends. Germline-derived CDR1 and CDR2 are LNHNV and YYDKDF (reference sequence). This CDR3 has 17 amino acids. CDR3 DNA sequence: TGTGCCACCAGCAGAGAAGACTCCGGGGTGAACACCGGGGAGCTGTTTTTT. This translates into CATSREDSGVNTGELFF.

This chain links TRBV5-1 with TRBJ1-2; no definite D call. Germline CDR1 is SGHRS and CDR2 is YFSETQ. The V end lost 5 bases, the J end lost 4 bases, and 9 bases lay between the germline ends. The CDR3 consists of 12 residues. The DNA of the CDR3 is TGCGCCAGCAGTCTTGGGTCCTATGGCTACACCTTC. Amino acid sequence: CASSLGSYGYTF.

The gene calls are TRBV28 and TRBJ1-2; D remains ambiguous. This CDR3 comprises 14 residues. Germline loops: CDR1 MDHEN, CDR2 SYDVKM. The V and J ends lost 2 bases and 4 bases respectively, with 11 bases between them. The CDR3 DNA follows: TGTGCCAGCAGTTTAATCCTTCCGCCCTATGGCTACACCTTC. Translation gives CASSLILPPYGYTF.

The chain combines TRBV5-8 with TRBJ2-2; 10 bases fit TRBD2. From germline, CDR1 is SGHTS and CDR2 YDEGEE. The V gene end was trimmed by 1 base and the J gene end by 1 base; junction bases not matched to a gene: 10. The CDR3 totals 19 residues. The CDR3 reads CASSLPRRVAGGNTGELFF. The CDR3 nucleotides read TGTGCCAGCAGCTTGCCCAGGAGGGTAGCGGGAGGGAACACCGGGGAGCTGTTTTTT.

This clone came up once. The chain is built from TRBV4-1 and TRBJ2-3, with a possible D match to TRBD2 (7 bases). Germline lookup yields CDR1 MGHRA and CDR2 YSYEKL. V dropped 3 bases and J dropped 3 bases, with 13 bases sitting between them. The CDR3 runs 15 residues. CDR3 residues: CASSQAGAGTDTQYF. The CDR3 coding sequence is TGCGCCAGCAGCCAGGCGGGGGCTGGTACAGATACGCAGTATTTT.

The rearrangement links TRBV9 to TRBJ1-2; TRBD1 might be the D (6 bases). Germline CDR1 and CDR2: SGDLS and YYNGEE. The CDR3 consists of 13 residues. V lost 4 bases, J lost 8 bases, and 15 bases lay in between. CDR3 amino acids: CASSPPGEAGYTF. The CDR3 DNA sequence: TGTGCCAGCAGCCCCCCAGGGGAGGCCGGCTACACCTTC. Supplemented by reference TRBV9 and TRBJ1-2, the full variable domain reads DSGVTQTPKHLITATGQRVTLRCSPRSGDLSVYWYQQSLDQGLQFLIQYYNGEERAKGNILERFSAQQFPDLHSELNLSSLELGDSALYFCASSPPGEAGYTFGSGTRLTVV.

CDR3 DNA sequence: TGTGCCAGCAGCTTGGCCGCAGTACTAGGGGGCTACACCTTC. Its translation: CASSLAAVLGGYTF. The chain recombines TRBV5-4 with TRBJ1-2; D gene uncertain. V was shortened by 0 bases and J by 8 bases, with 14 bases between the two germline ends. Germline assignment: CDR1 SGHNT and CDR2 YYREEE (reference sequence). The CDR3 length is 14 residues.

This chain joins TRBV10-3 and TRBJ1-2; 9 bases fit TRBD1. The V segment lost 6 bases and the J segment 2 bases; nucleotides outside the gene matches: 13. The germline gives CDR1 ENHRY, CDR2 SYGVKD. This CDR3 is built from 17 residues. The CDR3 reads CAIRGLDRTGANYGYTF. CDR3 in DNA: TGTGCCATCAGGGGGCTTGATAGGACAGGGGCAAACTATGGCTACACCTTC.

The gene calls are TRBV11-2 and TRBJ1-1, with unresolved D. V gave up 0 bases and J gave up 7 bases, with 15 bases separating them. This CDR3 has 15 amino acids. CDR1 is SGHAT and CDR2 is FQNNGV in the germline V gene. CDR3 DNA sequence: TGTGCCAGCAGCTTAGAGGGGATTGTGGGTAGTGAAGCTTTCTTT. This codes for CASSLEGIVGSEAFF.

The gene calls are TRBV9 and TRBJ2-2; 9 positions agree with TRBD2. Trimming took 5 bases from V and 5 from J; bases not matched to a gene: 16. The CDR3 runs to 18 residues. Germline V gene lookup returns CDR1 SGDLS and CDR2 YYNGEE. CDR3: CASRLAGRTAGGTGELFF. The CDR3 DNA is TGTGCCAGCAGGCTAGCGGGACGTACAGCCGGGGGTACCGGGGAGCTGTTTTTT.

The rearrangement uses TRBV15 and TRBJ1-1, with unresolved D. The CDR3 is made up of 15 amino acids. From germline, CDR1 is LNHNV and CDR2 YYDKDF (reference sequence). The V gene lost 3 bases and the J gene lost 3 bases, with 14 bases spanning the gap. In nucleotides, the CDR3 is TGTGCCACCAGCAGCCGGGCTAGGTGGGACACTGAAGCTTTCTTT. Amino acid sequence: CATSSRARWDTEAFF.

The rearrangement uses TRBV28 and TRBJ1-2, with 9 nucleotides matching TRBD1. V was clipped by 1 base and J by 7 bases; unmatched bases: 13. The CDR3 runs to 17 residues. Germline CDR1 MDHEN, CDR2 SYDVKM. The CDR3 reads CASSLSSPGQGPGGYTF. The CDR3 DNA sequence: TGTGCCAGCAGTTTATCCAGCCCGGGACAGGGCCCGGGTGGCTACACCTTC.

This chain uses TRBV19 with TRBJ1-5; D not resolved. This CDR3 is 13 amino acids long. Germline-derived CDR1 and CDR2 are LNHDA and SQIVND (reference sequence). V lost 5 bases and J 0 bases, leaving 5 bases between the germline ends. The CDR3 protein is CASSPISNQPQHF. Written as DNA, the CDR3 is TGTGCCAGTAGTCCAATTAGCAATCAGCCCCAGCATTTT.

This rearrangement joins TRBV6-1 to TRBJ2-1; maybe TRBD1 (6 bases). This CDR3 region has 19 residues. V lost 1 base, J lost 1 base, and 20 bases lay in between. Looked up from germline, CDR1 is MNHNS and CDR2 is SASEGT. Written as DNA, the CDR3 is TGTGCCAGCAGTGAAGAAAAGGACAGCTACTTCCTTTCCTACAATGAGCAGTTCTTC. This codes for CASSEEKDSYFLSYNEQFF.

Here the CDR3 reads CASSLYGMADTQYF. The CDR3 bases are TGCGCCAGCAGCTTGTACGGGATGGCAGATACGCAGTATTTT. The rearrangement uses TRBV5-1 and TRBJ2-3; D perhaps matches TRBD2 (5 bases). Trimming took 1 base from V and 4 from J, leaving 10 bases between them. The CDR3 loop spans 14 amino acids. Germline-derived CDR1 and CDR2 are SGHRS and YFSETQ.